This T cell receptor (beta chain) comes out of a study of blood T cell repertoires in COVID-19. Per the germline V gene, CDR1 is SGHVS and CDR2 is FNYEAQ. This CDR3 comprises 15 residues. Trimming took 5 bases from V and 0 from J, leaving 13 bases between them. Generated by immunoSEQ multiplex PCR, the TCRdb table keeps only in-frame clones and is missing some. The profile covers some 190,000 clones, with more than 85% appearing a single time and around 24% taken by the ten largest. The source of this sequence is a middle-aged woman in a cohort exposed to, infected with or recovered from COVID-19 (not recorded which). The rearrangement links TRBV7-6 to TRBJ1-1; D possibly corresponds to TRBD1 (6 bases). The material sequenced was PBMCs or T cells enriched from blood (not recorded which). CDR3 in amino acids: CASSPGGGMNTEAFF. As DNA, the CDR3 is TGTGCCAGCAGCCCGGGAGGGGGGATGAACACTGAAGCTTTCTTT.